The 8 T cell receptor beta chains below all came from one sample that was sequenced in a study of CD4 T cells in relation to SARS-CoV-2 and coronaviruses. Data came from immunoSEQ multiplex PCR; TCRdb stores just in-frame clones and leaves some out. The data contain 30,000 to 45,000 clones, around four fifths of them singletons. Their antigens remain unidentified. Sequenced sample: memory CD4+ T cells from PBMCs, cultured in vitro. Receptors originate from an adult with COVID-19.

The rearrangement joins TRBV28 to TRBJ1-4, with D possibly matching TRBD1 (5 bases). Germline V CDR1 and CDR2: MDHEN, SYDVKM. V was pared by 4 bases and J by 17 bases, with 17 bases between. The CDR3 is 12 amino acids. The CDR3 loop reads CASSSVREERFF. CDR3 nucleotides: TGTGCCAGCAGTTCGGTCAGGGAGGAGCGATTTTTT.

The chain employs TRBV4-3 and TRBJ2-1, with D uncertain. CDR3 length: 15 residues. Germline V gene data show CDR1 as LGHNA and CDR2 as YSLEER. V lost 4 bases, J lost 5 bases, and 15 bases lay in between. The CDR3 sequence: CASSLGELLHNEQFF. The DNA for the CDR3 is TGCGCCAGCAGCCTTGGAGAACTACTCCACAATGAGCAGTTCTTC.

V is TRBV3-1 (or the pseudogene TRBV3-2) and J is TRBJ2-1; D remains unclear. The CDR3 covers 11 residues. Germline CDR1 is LGHDT and CDR2 is YNNKEL (reference sequence). The V end was cut by 8 bases, the J end by 3 bases, with 5 bases between. CDR3 coding DNA: TGTGCCAGCGCAAACTACAATGAGCAGTTCTTC. Protein sequence: CASANYNEQFF.

V and J are TRBV28 and TRBJ2-7, with a possible D match to TRBD1 (6 bases). V was cut by 7 bases and J by 7 bases, with 17 bases left in between. CDR1 and CDR2 (germline): MDHEN, SYDVKM. The CDR3 runs to 13 residues. As DNA, the CDR3 is TGTGCCAGCACCTCGTCGCTTAGGGGGGAGCAGTACTTC. Residues: CASTSSLRGEQYF.

The gene calls are TRBV9 and TRBJ2-3, with 14 bases identical to TRBD2. Unmatched junction bases numbered 4, after V lost 3 bases and J lost 4 bases. Germline V gene data show CDR1 as SGDLS and CDR2 as YYNGEE. The CDR3 loop spans 16 amino acids. CDR3 DNA: TGTGCCAGCAGCGAGACTAGCGGGAGGGCACCAGATACGCAGTATTTT. It is translated as CASSETSGRAPDTQYF. The variable domain in full, completed from reference TRBV9 and TRBJ2-3, reads DSGVTQTPKHLITATGQRVTLRCSPRSGDLSVYWYQQSLDQGLQFLIQYYNGEERAKGNILERFSAQQFPDLHSELNLSSLELGDSALYFCASSETSGRAPDTQYFGPGTRLTVL.

The chain recombines TRBV7-2 with TRBJ2-6, with D maybe TRBD1 (6 bases). V was pared by 6 bases and J by 0 bases, with 15 bases between. Germline CDR1 and CDR2: SGHTA and FQGNSA. The CDR3 has 17 amino acids. The CDR3: CASRRTATPSGANVLTF. CDR3 DNA: TGTGCCAGCAGGAGGACAGCAACCCCCTCTGGGGCCAACGTCCTGACTTTC.

V is TRBV5-1 and J is TRBJ1-3; TRBD1 is a possible D gene (6 bases). V was trimmed by 5 bases and J by 3 bases, leaving 18 bases between them. The germline gives CDR1 SGHRS, CDR2 YFSETQ. The CDR3 consists of 16 residues. CDR3 sequence: CASSLTTGKGGNTIYF. The CDR3, as DNA: TGCGCCAGCAGTCTAACTACAGGGAAGGGTGGAAACACCATATATTTT.

The rearrangement joins TRBV28 to TRBJ2-7; D unclear. From germline, CDR1 is MDHEN and CDR2 SYDVKM. V dropped 3 bases and J dropped 1 base, with 22 bases sitting between them. The CDR3 covers 18 residues. The CDR3: CASSFPSRAPVTSYEQYF. The CDR3 coding sequence is TGTGCCAGCAGTTTCCCTAGTCGGGCACCCGTAACTTCCTACGAGCAGTACTTC.